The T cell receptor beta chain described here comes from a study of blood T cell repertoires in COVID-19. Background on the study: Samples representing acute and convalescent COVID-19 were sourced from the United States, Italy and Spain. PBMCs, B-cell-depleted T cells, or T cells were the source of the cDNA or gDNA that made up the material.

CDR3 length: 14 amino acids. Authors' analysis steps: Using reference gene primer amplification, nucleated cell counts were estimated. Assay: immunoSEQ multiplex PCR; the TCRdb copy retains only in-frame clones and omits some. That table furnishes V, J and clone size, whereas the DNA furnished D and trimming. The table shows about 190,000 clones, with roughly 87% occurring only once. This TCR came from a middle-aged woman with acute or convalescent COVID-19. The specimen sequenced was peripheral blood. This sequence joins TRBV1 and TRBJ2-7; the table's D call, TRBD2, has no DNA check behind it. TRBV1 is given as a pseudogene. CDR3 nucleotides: TGCACCAGCAGCCAAACGGGAGATTCCTACGAGCAGTACTTC. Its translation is CTSSQTGDSYEQYF.